Sequencing of this T cell receptor (beta chain) was carried out in a study of blood T cell repertoires in COVID-19. The trim removed 1 base at V and 5 bases at J, leaving 5 bases unmatched. The CDR3 has 14 residues. Germline lookup yields CDR1 SGHKS and CDR2 YYEKEE (reference sequence). Profiling relied on immunoSEQ multiplex PCR, and the TCRdb table lists in-frame clones only, not all of them. Among more than 100,000 clones, about 89% were seen once, and the ten largest hold roughly 29%. The chain joins TRBV5-5 to TRBJ1-1; 7 bases map to TRBD1. The TCR was taken from a woman aged 70 to 79 with acute or convalescent COVID-19. The sequencing sample was made of peripheral blood. The CDR3 reads CASSLFRGDTEAFF. The CDR3 DNA reads as TGTGCCAGCAGCTTGTTCAGGGGGGATACTGAAGCTTTCTTT.